This entry lists 14 T cell receptor beta chains sequenced from one sample in a study of cytomegalovirus exposure and HLA in healthy donors. Produced via immunoSEQ multiplex PCR; TCRdb's table is partial and in-frame only. The table records approximately 110,000 clones, about 88% of them present only once. Sequencing input: PBMCs. The receptors here all came from a woman under 30 in good health and CMV-seropositive.

The rearrangement joins TRBV27 to TRBJ2-5; weak D call: TRBD1 (6 bases). V gave up 0 bases and J gave up 5 bases, with 16 bases separating them. The CDR3 has 16 residues. Germline V gene sequence: CDR1 MNHEY, CDR2 SMNVEV (reference sequence). The CDR3 bases are TGTGCCAGCAGTTTATCAAGGACAGTCAGATGGGAGACCCAGTACTTC. The encoded protein is CASSLSRTVRWETQYF.

The rearrangement uses TRBV19 and TRBJ1-2; 8 nucleotides line up with TRBD1. From germline, CDR1 is LNHDA and CDR2 SQIVND (reference sequence). The CDR3 is made up of 15 amino acids. V lost 6 bases, J lost 4 bases, and 10 bases stayed unmatched. Here the CDR3 DNA reads TGTGCCAGTAGGGACAGGGCGAGTTTCGGCTATGGCTACACCTTC. It encodes CASRDRASFGYGYTF.

This clone has more than one count but fewer than ten. The chain has TRBV6-5 and TRBJ2-5, with a possible D match to TRBD2 (5 bases). Trimming removed 7 bases from V and 5 bases from J, with 8 bases in between. The CDR3 totals 11 residues. Germline V lookup: CDR1 MNHEY, CDR2 SVGAGI. The CDR3, as DNA: TGTGCCAGCATGCGAGGGGAGACCCAGTACTTC. Amino acids: CASMRGETQYF.

The chain combines TRBV2 with TRBJ1-5; a possible D gene is TRBD1 (5 bases). This CDR3 spans 15 amino acids. Trimming removed 8 bases at V and 3 bases at J, with 17 bases between. Germline V gives CDR1 SNHLY, CDR2 FYNNEI. The CDR3 is CASSTQRQNNQPQHF. CDR3 coding DNA: TGTGCCAGCTCCACACAGAGACAGAACAATCAGCCCCAGCATTTT.

The rearrangement joins TRBV6-4 to TRBJ1-5; 7 bases align to TRBD1. The CDR3 is 13 residues long. With 5 bases clipped from V and 12 bases from J, the junction kept 10 bases outside the gene matches. CDR1 MRHNA and CDR2 SNTAGT come from the germline V gene. For the CDR3, the DNA is TGTGCCAGCAGTCATATGACAGGGAATCTCCAGCATTTT. This encodes CASSHMTGNLQHF.

Written as DNA, the CDR3 is TGCGCCAGCAGCTTTGGGGGAGGGGAAAAACTGTTTTTT. Translating it yields CASSFGGGEKLFF. V usage is TRBV5-1 and J usage is TRBJ1-4; D is possibly TRBD1 (5 bases). Germline lookup yields CDR1 SGHRS and CDR2 YFSETQ. Trimming took off 2 bases at V and 8 bases at J, with 10 bases between the two ends. The CDR3 is 13 amino acids.

The chain carries TRBV5-1 and TRBJ2-7; a possible D gene is TRBD1 (5 bases). Trimming took 4 bases from V and 3 from J, leaving 17 bases between them. This CDR3 contains 15 residues. Germline CDR1 and CDR2: SGHRS and YFSETQ. The CDR3 spells CASSPTGASIYEQYF. As DNA, the CDR3 is TGCGCCAGCAGCCCTACTGGGGCGTCAATCTACGAGCAGTACTTC.

This sequence joins TRBV9 and TRBJ1-1; D gene ambiguous. Per the germline V gene, CDR1 is SGDLS and CDR2 is YYNGEE. The ends were cut back, 0 bases at V and 4 bases at J, with 10 bases in the middle. This CDR3 comprises 14 residues. In DNA form, the CDR3 reads TGTGCCAGCAGCGTAGGAAGGGAGAGCACTGAAGCTTTCTTT. This translates into CASSVGRESTEAFF.

J is TRBJ1-1 and V is TRBV5-6, with D unclear. Per germline, CDR1 SGHDT and CDR2 YYEEEE. This CDR3 has 14 amino acids. Trimming pared 0 bases from V and 1 base from J, leaving 7 bases between. In nucleotides, the CDR3 is TGTGCCAGCAGCTTGGTCGGGGAGAACACTGAAGCTTTCTTT. It encodes CASSLVGENTEAFF.

V usage is TRBV6-4 and J usage is TRBJ2-6; 7 bases agree with TRBD2. Germline V CDR1 and CDR2: MRHNA, SNTAGT. The J segment lost 0 bases and the V segment lost 2 bases, leaving 1 base of the junction unmatched. The CDR3 sequence is 16 residues long. The CDR3 DNA follows: TGTGCCAGCAGTGACACGGGGGGCTCTGGGGCCAACGTCCTGACTTTC. Translating gives CASSDTGGSGANVLTF.

The CDR3 DNA follows: TGCGCCAGCAGCTTGGAAAGCGGGGGGGCTAATGAGCAGTTCTTC. It yields the protein CASSLESGGANEQFF. J is TRBJ2-1 and V is TRBV5-1, with 10 nucleotides matching TRBD2. Per germline, CDR1 SGHRS and CDR2 YFSETQ. The V and J ends lost 0 bases and 7 bases, in that order; junction bases with no gene match: 4. This CDR3 spans 15 amino acids.

The rearrangement joins TRBV14 to TRBJ1-1, with D unresolved. CDR1 and CDR2 from the germline V gene are SGHDN and FVKESK. V dropped 1 base and J dropped 9 bases, with 6 bases sitting between them. CDR3 size: 11 residues. CDR3 coding DNA: TGTGCCAGCAGCCAAGCGGGAAAAGCTTTCTTT. Amino acids: CASSQAGKAFF.

This chain connects TRBV6-1 to TRBJ1-2; 9 bases map to TRBD1. Per the germline V gene, CDR1 is MNHNS and CDR2 is SASEGT. This CDR3 has 13 residues. With 3 bases clipped from V and 7 bases from J, the junction kept 3 bases outside the gene matches. CDR3: CASSEGTGSGYTF. CDR3 nucleotides: TGTGCCAGCAGTGAGGGGACAGGGTCTGGCTACACCTTC.

This rearrangement joins TRBV6-6 to TRBJ1-1; D is unresolved. CDR1 and CDR2 from the germline V gene are MNHNY and SVGAGI (reference sequence). V was pared by 0 bases and J by 6 bases, with 14 bases between. The CDR3 is made up of 15 amino acids. The CDR3 region has the DNA TGTGCCAGCAGTTACTCGAAAGGCGGGGTGGCTGAAGCTTTCTTT. The encoded protein is CASSYSKGGVAEAFF.